A single sample is the source of the 10 T cell receptor beta chains below, sequenced in a study of blood T cell repertoires in COVID-19. Profiled with immunoSEQ multiplex PCR; TCRdb holds only in-frame clones, not every one. The table lists 100,000 to 150,000 clones, roughly 83% of them singletons. Sequencing input: peripheral blood. These receptors were collected from a woman younger than 45 who had recovered from COVID-19.

In its sample, this clone was seen once. The chain links TRBV4-1 to TRBJ2-7, with 9 positions matching TRBD1. This CDR3 spans 14 amino acids. With 1 base clipped from V and 3 bases from J, the junction kept 1 base outside the gene matches. The germline CDR1 and CDR2 sequences are MGHRA and YSYEKL. The CDR3, as DNA: TGCGCCAGCAGCCAAGCGGGACAGGGCTACGAGCAGTACTTC. Residues: CASSQAGQGYEQYF.

The chain recombines TRBV5-4 with TRBJ2-7, with D possibly TRBD2 on 5 matching bases. CDR1 SGHNT and CDR2 YYREEE come from the germline V gene (reference sequence). Trimming removed 4 bases at V and 5 bases at J, with 16 bases between. The length of the CDR3 is 14 residues. The CDR3 DNA follows: TGTGCCAGCAGCCCGACCGGGGTTCGGAACGAGCAGTACTTC. Translating it yields CASSPTGVRNEQYF.

The chain is built from TRBV19 and TRBJ1-2; 11 bases line up with TRBD1. This CDR3 is 15 amino acids long. V was pared by 5 bases and J by 8 bases, with 10 bases of the junction left unmatched. In germline, CDR1 is LNHDA, CDR2 SQIVND (reference sequence). This CDR3 reads CASSPGTGGISGYTF. CDR3 sequence (DNA): TGTGCCAGTAGTCCTGGGACAGGGGGGATTTCGGGCTACACCTTC.

V gene TRBV2 combines with J gene TRBJ2-5; 7 positions match TRBD2. The CDR3 covers 15 residues. CDR1 SNHLY and CDR2 FYNNEI come from the germline V gene. Unmatched junction bases numbered 11, after V lost 9 bases and J lost 1 base. Here the CDR3 reads CASVLGGTSQETQYF. CDR3 coding DNA: TGTGCCAGTGTTCTCGGGGGGACGAGCCAAGAGACCCAGTACTTC. The full variable domain, rest sourced from reference TRBV2 and TRBJ2-5, is EPEVTQTPSHQVTQMGQEVILRCVPISNHLYFYWYRQILGQKVEFLVSFYNNEISEKSEIFDDQFSVERPDGSNFTLKIRSTKLEDSAMYFCASVLGGTSQETQYFGPGTRLLVL.

V usage is TRBV14 and J usage is TRBJ1-1; D is undetermined. This CDR3 spans 13 amino acids. V lost 0 bases and J lost 2, with 4 bases in between. The germline V gene encodes CDR1 SGHDN and CDR2 FVKESK. In DNA form, the CDR3 reads TGTGCCAGCAGCCAAGATATAAACACTGAAGCTTTCTTT. Amino acids: CASSQDINTEAFF. The entire variable domain, with the rest obtained from reference TRBV14 and TRBJ1-1, is as follows: EAGVTQFPSHSVIEKGQTVTLRCDPISGHDNLYWYRRVMGKEIKFLLHFVKESKQDESGMPNNRFLAERTGGTYSTLKVQPAELEDSGVYFCASSQDINTEAFFGQGTRLTVV.

V is TRBV19 and J is TRBJ2-1; 7 nucleotides match TRBD2. The germline gives CDR1 LNHDA, CDR2 SQIVND (reference sequence). The V segment lost 7 bases and the J segment 2 bases; nucleotides outside the gene matches: 5. CDR3 length: 14 residues. The CDR3 nucleotides are TGTGCCAGTACCGATGGACTAGCCTACAATGAGCAGTTCTTC. Protein sequence: CASTDGLAYNEQFF.

The V and J genes are TRBV3-1 (or the pseudogene TRBV3-2) and TRBJ2-4, with TRBD2 matching 12 bases. V shed 2 bases and J 8 bases; nucleotides not matched to a gene: 4. Looked up from germline, CDR1 is LGHDT and CDR2 is YNNKEL (reference sequence). There are 15 residues in the CDR3. This CDR3 reads CASSQLAGGRYIQYF. For the CDR3, the DNA is TGTGCCAGCAGCCAACTAGCGGGGGGGCGATACATTCAGTACTTC.

The rearrangement uses TRBV6-5 and TRBJ1-2, with 10 bases matching TRBD1. Germline V gene lookup returns CDR1 MNHEY and CDR2 SVGAGI. The V segment lost 6 bases and the J segment 8 bases; nucleotides outside the gene matches: 9. The CDR3 is made up of 14 amino acids. The CDR3 region has the DNA TGTGCCAGCAGCCGACAGGGGGCGAACGGCGGCTACACCTTC. It encodes CASSRQGANGGYTF.

This chain connects TRBV12-5 to TRBJ1-6; 10 nucleotides line up with TRBD1. The CDR3 spans 17 residues. From germline, CDR1 is LGHNT and CDR2 FRNRAP. Germline trimming cut 4 bases from V and 7 bases from J; bases unmatched to any gene: 10. The CDR3 loop reads CASGSPKGGQGNSPLHF. Written as DNA, the CDR3 is TGTGCTAGTGGTTCCCCTAAGGGGGGACAGGGGAATTCACCCCTCCACTTT.

This clone was observed once. V is TRBV11-2 and J is TRBJ2-7, with D possibly matching TRBD2 (5 bases). Germline assignment: CDR1 SGHAT and CDR2 FQNNGV. CDR3 length: 15 residues. Trimming shortened V by 0 bases and J by 2 bases, and 11 bases separated the two germline ends. In DNA form, the CDR3 reads TGTGCCAGCAGCTTAGATCAACTCGGGACCTACGAGCAGTACTTC. This gives the protein CASSLDQLGTYEQYF.